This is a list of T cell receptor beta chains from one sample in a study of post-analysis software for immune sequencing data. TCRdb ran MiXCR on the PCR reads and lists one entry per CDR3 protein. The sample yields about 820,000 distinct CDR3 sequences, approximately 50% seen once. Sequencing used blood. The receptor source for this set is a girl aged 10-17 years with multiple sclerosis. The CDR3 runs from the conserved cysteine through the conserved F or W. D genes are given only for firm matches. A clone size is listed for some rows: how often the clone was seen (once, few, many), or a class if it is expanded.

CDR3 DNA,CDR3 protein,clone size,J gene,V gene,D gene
TGTGCCAGCAGTTACCCACTAGGAAAGGGGGGACGGCCAACTAACTATGGCTACACCTTC,CASSYPLGKGGRPTNYGYTF,few,TRBJ1-2,TRBV6-5,NA
TGTGCCAGCAGCTGGGGACAGCTCAATAGCAATCAGCCCCAGCATTTT,CASSWGQLNSNQPQHF,NA,TRBJ1-5,TRBV7-2,TRBD1
TGCAGTGCCACACAGGGGTCCCTCACAGATACGCAGTATTTT,CSATQGSLTDTQYF,NA,TRBJ2-3,TRBV20-1,TRBD1
TGTGCCAGCAGCTCGTTAGCGGGAGAGGGAGAGCAGTACTTC,CASSSLAGEGEQYF,NA,TRBJ2-7,TRBV7-8,TRBD2
TGCAGTGCTACGGGACTAGCGGGAGCCAGGGAGCAGTTCTTC,CSATGLAGAREQFF,few,TRBJ2-1,TRBV20-1,TRBD2
TGCAGCGTTGAAGGGACTACTAGCGGGAGGGCCCATGTCCCCGGGGAGCTGTTTTTT,CSVEGTTSGRAHVPGELFF,NA,TRBJ2-2,TRBV29-1,TRBD2
TGTGCCAGCAGCGCCCATCGAGGACGGCGGGGTGGGGAAGAGACCCAGTACTTC,CASSAHRGRRGGEETQYF,few,TRBJ2-5,TRBV9,NA
TGTGCCAGCTCACCTCCTCTACTAGCGGTCGCGAACACCGGGGAGCTGTTTTTT,CASSPPLLAVANTGELFF,NA,TRBJ2-2,TRBV18,TRBD2
TGTGCCATCAGAAACAGTGAGAGACCCGGGGAGCTGTTTTTT,CAIRNSERPGELFF,NA,TRBJ2-2,TRBV10-3,NA
TGTGCCAGCAGCTCGACTAGCGGGCTCTACAATGAGCAGTTCTTC,CASSSTSGLYNEQFF,few,TRBJ2-1,TRBV7-9,TRBD2
TGTGCCACCAGCAGAGCCCGCCTAGCGGGGTCCTCCACAGATACGCAGTATTTT,CATSRARLAGSSTDTQYF,NA,TRBJ2-3,TRBV15,TRBD2
TGCAGCGTTGTGTCCGGGTCACATGAAAAACTGTTTTTT,CSVVSGSHEKLFF,NA,TRBJ1-4,TRBV29-1,NA
TGCAGTGCCCGACAAATGGAATATTCACCCCTCCACTTT,CSARQMEYSPLHF,few,TRBJ1-6,TRBV20-1,NA
TGTGCCAGCAGCGACGGACTAGCGGACGAGAATGAGCAGTTCTTC,CASSDGLADENEQFF,NA,TRBJ2-1,TRBV5-3,TRBD2
TGCGCCAGCAGCCCACAGGGGCAAGAGACCCAGTACTTC,CASSPQGQETQYF,many,TRBJ2-5,TRBV5-1,TRBD1
TGCAGCGTTCTCGGACAGGGCAATACAGATACGCAGTATTTT,CSVLGQGNTDTQYF,few,TRBJ2-3,TRBV29-1,TRBD1
TGCGCCAGCAGCTCCCCAGGGGGCGAAACTGAAGCTTTCTTT,CASSSPGGETEAFF,NA,TRBJ1-1,TRBV5-1,TRBD1
TGTGCCAGCAGCTTAGACCGTTTAGGGGGCGGGTCACCCCTCCACTTT,CASSLDRLGGGSPLHF,few,TRBJ1-6,TRBV11-2,TRBD1
TGCGCCAGCAGCGCCGCCGGGACTAGCGGGAGGGACCATGAGTTCTTC,CASSAAGTSGRDHEFF,few,TRBJ2-1,TRBV5-1,TRBD2
TGTGCCAGTACCACTACCTGGGAGGGACAGGGGTCGTATGAGCAGTACTTC,CASTTTWEGQGSYEQYF,NA,TRBJ2-4,TRBV21-1,NA
TGTGCCAGCAGCCAAGGTCCACCAAACTATGGCTACACCTTC,CASSQGPPNYGYTF,NA,TRBJ1-2,TRBV3-1,NA
TGTGCCAGCAGCTGGACACCTTCCTACGAGCAGTACTTC,CASSWTPSYEQYF,NA,TRBJ2-7,TRBV7-2,NA
TGCGCCAGCAGCCTTACAGGGGGAGCTGGAGCCAAAAACATTCAGTACTTC,CASSLTGGAGAKNIQYF,NA,TRBJ2-4,TRBV4-1,TRBD1
TGTGCCAGCAGTTTAGGAAGCGGAGGGGCCAACGTCCTGACTTTC,CASSLGSGGANVLTF,few,TRBJ2-6,TRBV27,NA
TGTGCCAGCACTAGCCGGGACAGGTTCTCCTATGGCTACACCTTC,CASTSRDRFSYGYTF,NA,TRBJ1-2,TRBV12-3/TRBV12-4,TRBD1
TGTGCCAGCAGACCCAGTTCGAACTGGAATGAGCAGTTCTTC,CASRPSSNWNEQFF,NA,TRBJ2-1,TRBV6-6,NA
TGTGCCAGCAGCGGCAGCGTGCTCGACAGGGGACGCGGCTACACCTTC,CASSGSVLDRGRGYTF,NA,TRBJ1-2,TRBV5-6,TRBD1
TGTGCCAGCAGTTACTTCCGGGGGGGCCAAGAGACCCAGTACTTC,CASSYFRGGQETQYF,NA,TRBJ2-5,TRBV6-5,TRBD2
TGTGCCAGCAGCTACTCTGCAGGGGGGTCTTATGGCTACACCTTC,CASSYSAGGSYGYTF,few,TRBJ1-2,TRBV2,TRBD1
TGCAGCGTACCGGGACAGGGTCGACTATGGGACACAGATACGCAGTATTTT,CSVPGQGRLWDTDTQYF,NA,TRBJ2-3,TRBV29-1,TRBD1
TGTGCCACCAGCAGAGATGGCATCAGGGGGTTTAAGGATAATTCACCCCTCCACTTT,CATSRDGIRGFKDNSPLHF,once,TRBJ1-6,TRBV15,TRBD1
TGTGCCAGCAGCTTACGGGGTTGGGGGCAAGAGACCCAGTACTTC,CASSLRGWGQETQYF,few,TRBJ2-5,TRBV7-3,NA
TGTGCCAGCAGTTACTCGACGGTGACCGATGAGCAGTTCTTC,CASSYSTVTDEQFF,few,TRBJ2-1,TRBV6-5,NA
TGCAGTGCTAGAGCGGGGGACTATGGCTACACCTTC,CSARAGDYGYTF,NA,TRBJ1-2,TRBV20-1,NA
TGTGCCAGCAGGCATAGAGCCCGGGACGCTTCCTACGAGCAGTACTTC,CASRHRARDASYEQYF,once,TRBJ2-7,TRBV7-8,NA
TGCAGTGCTAGAGGGGAGCTGGGCGGGGGCCCCCAGGAGACCCAGTACTTC,CSARGELGGGPQETQYF,NA,TRBJ2-5,TRBV20-1,NA
TGTGCCAGCAGGCCAGAGACCCCTTCCTACGAGCAGTACTTC,CASRPETPSYEQYF,NA,TRBJ2-7,TRBV7-2,NA
TGCAGCGTTGAACCTGACGGAAAATCGGGCAACAATGAGCAGTTCTTC,CSVEPDGKSGNNEQFF,NA,TRBJ2-1,TRBV29-1,NA
TGTGCCAGCAGCTTAAACCGGGACAGGGGGCGGAGGCGCTATGGCTACACCTTC,CASSLNRDRGRRRYGYTF,few,TRBJ1-2,TRBV5-6,TRBD1
TGTGCCAGCAGCCCCACAATGGGGAAGCAGTACTTC,CASSPTMGKQYF,few,TRBJ2-5,TRBV7-2,NA
TGTGCCAGCAGCTTCACTAGCGGCGCGTACTTC,CASSFTSGAYF,NA,TRBJ2-5,TRBV6-2/TRBV6-3,TRBD2
TGTGCCGGCAGCTTGCACCCAAGGGACGGGACTTTATACAATGAGCAGTTCTTC,CAGSLHPRDGTLYNEQFF,NA,TRBJ2-1,TRBV11-2,NA
TGTGCCAGCAGTTTTACGATCCTCGGGGACTATGGCTACACCTTC,CASSFTILGDYGYTF,NA,TRBJ1-2,TRBV12-3/TRBV12-4,NA
TGCAGTCCCCTACTACTAGCCGCAGAGACCCAGTACTTC,CSPLLLAAETQYF,NA,TRBJ2-5,TRBV20-1,NA
TGCAGTGCTGTCCGGGCCGAAGGCGATCAGCCCCAGCATTTT,CSAVRAEGDQPQHF,NA,TRBJ1-5,TRBV20-1,NA
TGCAGCGTTGCCCGACTTCTCTCAAGTGAATCAGATACGCAGTATTTT,CSVARLLSSESDTQYF,few,TRBJ2-3,TRBV29-1,NA
TGTGCCAGCAGTGAAGGTTTTGGCGGGAGTAGCTCCTACAATGAGCAGTTCTTC,CASSEGFGGSSSYNEQFF,NA,TRBJ2-1,TRBV25-1,TRBD2
TGTGCCACCAGTGAGGGGGGACAGGGCGAGCAGTACTTC,CATSEGGQGEQYF,few,TRBJ2-7,TRBV24-1,TRBD1